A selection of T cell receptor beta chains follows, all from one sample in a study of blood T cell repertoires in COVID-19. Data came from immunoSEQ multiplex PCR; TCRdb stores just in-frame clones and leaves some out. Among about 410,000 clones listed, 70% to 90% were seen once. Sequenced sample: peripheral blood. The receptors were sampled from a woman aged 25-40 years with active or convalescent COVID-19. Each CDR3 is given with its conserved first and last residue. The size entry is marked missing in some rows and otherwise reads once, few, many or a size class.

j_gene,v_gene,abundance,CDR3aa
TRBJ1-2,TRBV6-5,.,CASTQHAYGYTF
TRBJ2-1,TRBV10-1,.,CASSGAGLAGGPIGNEQFF
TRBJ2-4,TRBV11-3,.,CASSLGEGTGASKNIQYF
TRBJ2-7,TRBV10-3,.,CAINTVGSGQSYEQYF
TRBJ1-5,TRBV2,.,CASNRQGVSNQPQHF
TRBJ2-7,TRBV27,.,CASSVDRAGEQYF
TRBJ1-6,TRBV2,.,CASSEDAGVGSPLHF
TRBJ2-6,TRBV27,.,CASSPNFAGQVLTF
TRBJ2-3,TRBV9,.,CASSGEGPRDTQYF
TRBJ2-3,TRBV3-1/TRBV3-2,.,CASSQVPGSSLDTQYF
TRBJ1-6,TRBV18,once,CASSHEFANSPLHF